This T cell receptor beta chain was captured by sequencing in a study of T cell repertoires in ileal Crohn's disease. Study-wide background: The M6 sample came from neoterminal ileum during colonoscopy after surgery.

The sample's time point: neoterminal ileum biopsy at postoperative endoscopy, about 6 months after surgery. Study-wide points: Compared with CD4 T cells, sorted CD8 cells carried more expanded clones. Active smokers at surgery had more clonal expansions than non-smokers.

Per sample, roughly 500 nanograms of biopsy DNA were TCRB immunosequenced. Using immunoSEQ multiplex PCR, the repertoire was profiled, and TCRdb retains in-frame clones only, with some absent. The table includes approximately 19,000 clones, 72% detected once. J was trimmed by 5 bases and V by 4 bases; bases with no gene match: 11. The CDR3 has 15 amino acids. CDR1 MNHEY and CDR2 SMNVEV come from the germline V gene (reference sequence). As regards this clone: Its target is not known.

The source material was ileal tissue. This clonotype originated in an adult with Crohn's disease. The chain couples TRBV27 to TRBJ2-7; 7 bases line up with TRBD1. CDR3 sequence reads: CASSSLGTVGDEQYF. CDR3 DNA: TGTGCCAGCAGTTCGTTGGGGACAGTAGGGGACGAGCAGTACTTC.